Listed below are T cell receptor beta chains from one sample, sequenced in a study of shared clonotypes between healthy human individuals. The data were produced by immunoSEQ multiplex PCR, yet TCRdb's version contains in-frame clones alone and is incomplete. The sample shows about 2.1 million clones, 93% of them seen only once. Material for sequencing was naive CD8+ T cells from PBMCs. These receptors were obtained from a man younger than 35 in good health. Some clones in this sample may be carry-over from other donors' samples. Each CDR3 is given with its conserved first and last residue. The order of the fields is J gene, clone size, D gene, V gene, CDR3 DNA, CDR3 protein. A D gene is named only where the DNA matches it firmly. Part of the rows lack a size; the others show once, few, many or a class for expanded clones.

J: TRBJ2-5
size: once
D: TRBD2
V: TRBV10-3
DNA: TGTGCCATCAGTCGGGGACTAGCCGCGTACCAAGAGACCCAGTACTTC
CDR3: CAISRGLAAYQETQYF

J: TRBJ1-3
size: -
D: -
V: TRBV7-9
DNA: TGTGCCAGCAGACCCATGGATGGAAACACCATATATTTT
CDR3: CASRPMDGNTIYF

J: TRBJ1-1
size: -
D: -
V: TRBV19
DNA: TGTGCCAGTAGTATAGGAGGTACGGAAAACACTGAAGCTTTCTTT
CDR3: CASSIGGTENTEAFF

J: TRBJ1-1
size: -
D: -
V: TRBV6-1
DNA: TGTGCCAGCAGACCCGGCGGGACTGAAGCTTTCTTT
CDR3: CASRPGGTEAFF

J: TRBJ1-1
size: -
D: -
V: TRBV6-6
DNA: TGTGCCAGCAGCTTCGGCGGGGGATACACTGAAGCTTTCTTT
CDR3: CASSFGGGYTEAFF

J: TRBJ2-2
size: -
D: -
V: TRBV5-1
DNA: TGCGCCAGCAGCTTGCCAGAACCGAACACCGGGGAGCTGTTTTTT
CDR3: CASSLPEPNTGELFF

J: TRBJ2-7
size: -
D: -
V: TRBV2
DNA: TGTGCCAGCAGTGAAACGGAGGGACCCTCGGAGCAGTACTTC
CDR3: CASSETEGPSEQYF

J: TRBJ2-7
size: -
D: TRBD1
V: TRBV28
DNA: TGTGCCAGCAGTAAAACAGGGGGTACCTACGAGCAGTACTTC
CDR3: CASSKTGGTYEQYF

J: TRBJ2-7
size: -
D: TRBD2
V: TRBV27
DNA: TGTGCCAGCAGACCCGGGACTACCCTTTCGGGCGAGCAGTACTTC
CDR3: CASRPGTTLSGEQYF

J: TRBJ2-7
size: -
D: TRBD2
V: TRBV4-1
DNA: TGCGCCAGCAGCCAAGCTAGCGGGAGCTGGCACGAGCAGTACTTC
CDR3: CASSQASGSWHEQYF

J: TRBJ2-1
size: -
D: -
V: TRBV27
DNA: TGTGCGGGAGTGGAATACAATGAGCAGTTCTTC
CDR3: CAGVEYNEQFF

J: TRBJ2-7
size: once
D: -
V: TRBV6-5
DNA: TGTGCCAGCAGTTTTGGGGAGGCCACCTACGAGCAGTACTTC
CDR3: CASSFGEATYEQYF

J: TRBJ1-3
size: -
D: TRBD1
V: TRBV9
DNA: TGTGCCAGCAGAGGGACAGGGTCTGCAGACACCATATATTTT
CDR3: CASRGTGSADTIYF

J: TRBJ1-1
size: -
D: -
V: TRBV4-1
DNA: TGCGCCAGCAGCCAAGGTATTGGCAGCCTTACTGAAGCTTTCTTT
CDR3: CASSQGIGSLTEAFF

J: TRBJ1-1
size: -
D: -
V: TRBV19
DNA: TGTGCCAGTAGCCCTACAGGGATCATTTCTATGAACACTGAAGCTTTCTTT
CDR3: CASSPTGIISMNTEAFF

J: TRBJ2-2
size: once
D: TRBD2
V: TRBV10-1
DNA: TGCGCCCGCCTCGAGACTAGCGATGCCGGGGAGCTGTTTTTT
CDR3: CARLETSDAGELFF

J: TRBJ2-1
size: -
D: -
V: TRBV29-1
DNA: TGCAGCGCCGACAGATACAATGAGCAGTTCTTC
CDR3: CSADRYNEQFF

J: TRBJ2-7
size: -
D: -
V: TRBV2
DNA: TGTGCCAGCAGTGACTGGAGCTCCTACGAGCAGTACTTC
CDR3: CASSDWSSYEQYF

J: TRBJ2-1
size: -
D: -
V: TRBV7-9
DNA: TGTGCCAGCAGCTTAGAAGTGGCGTTAGGTTGGTTCTTC
CDR3: CASSLEVALGWFF

J: TRBJ2-1
size: -
D: -
V: TRBV2
DNA: TGTGCCAGCAGACTCAATGAGCAGTTCTTC
CDR3: CASRLNEQFF

J: TRBJ2-1
size: -
D: TRBD2
V: TRBV7-9
DNA: TGTGCCAGCAGCCCTCCGGGACTAGCTGCCCGCCGCTCCTACAATGAGCAGTTCTTC
CDR3: CASSPPGLAARRSYNEQFF

J: TRBJ1-1
size: once
D: -
V: TRBV27
DNA: TGTGCCAGCAGTCTACGGGGGGGCAGCACTGAAGCTTTCTTT
CDR3: CASSLRGGSTEAFF

J: TRBJ1-1
size: -
D: -
V: TRBV18
DNA: TGTGCCAGCTCACCATGGGACACACTTCTGAACACTGAAGCTTTCTTT
CDR3: CASSPWDTLLNTEAFF

J: TRBJ2-7
size: -
D: TRBD2
V: TRBV4-1
DNA: TGCGCCAGCAGCCAAGTGGCGGGAGTTCTCTCCGAGCAGTACTTC
CDR3: CASSQVAGVLSEQYF

J: TRBJ2-7
size: -
D: TRBD1
V: TRBV28
DNA: TGTGCCAGCAGTTTAAGGACAGGGAACGACTACGAGCAGTACTTC
CDR3: CASSLRTGNDYEQYF

J: TRBJ2-7
size: -
D: TRBD2
V: TRBV9
DNA: TGTGCCAGCAGCGAGGGACTAGCGTGGTACGAGCAGTACTTC
CDR3: CASSEGLAWYEQYF

J: TRBJ2-1
size: -
D: -
V: TRBV6-1
DNA: TGTGCCAGCTCATGGGACGGGGAGTACAATGAGCAGTTCTTC
CDR3: CASSWDGEYNEQFF

J: TRBJ1-5
size: -
D: TRBD1
V: TRBV19
DNA: TGTGCCAGTACCGCCGGGACAGGGTACCAGCCCCAGCATTTT
CDR3: CASTAGTGYQPQHF

J: TRBJ2-3
size: once
D: TRBD1
V: TRBV4-3
DNA: TGCGCCAGCAGCCAAGTCAGGGACAGGGGCCAGTATTTT
CDR3: CASSQVRDRGQYF

J: TRBJ2-2
size: -
D: -
V: TRBV30
DNA: TGTGCCTGGAGTGTGCAAAGCGCGAACACCGGGGAGCTGTTTTTT
CDR3: CAWSVQSANTGELFF

J: TRBJ2-1
size: -
D: TRBD1
V: TRBV7-9
DNA: TGTGCCAGCAGCTTAAGAGGACAGGGCCCTTCCTACAATGAGCAGTTCTTC
CDR3: CASSLRGQGPSYNEQFF

J: TRBJ2-7
size: -
D: -
V: TRBV7-9
DNA: TGTGCCAGCAGCCGCTCTGAGAAGTACGGGTGGGGCGAGCAGTACTTC
CDR3: CASSRSEKYGWGEQYF

J: TRBJ2-7
size: -
D: TRBD1
V: TRBV9
DNA: TGTGCCAGCAGCGTCGGACAGGGGAGGTACGAGCAGTACTTC
CDR3: CASSVGQGRYEQYF

J: TRBJ2-1
size: -
D: -
V: TRBV2
DNA: TGTGCCAGCAGTGTCGGGAAAGGGGGCAATGAGCAGTTCTTC
CDR3: CASSVGKGGNEQFF

J: TRBJ2-7
size: -
D: -
V: TRBV4-1
DNA: TGCGCCAGCAGCCCCGGACCAGCGACTGGATCCTACGAGCAGTACTTC
CDR3: CASSPGPATGSYEQYF

J: TRBJ2-1
size: -
D: -
V: TRBV7-3
DNA: TGTGCCAGCAGCTTAACAAGGGCAGACAATGAGCAGTTCTTC
CDR3: CASSLTRADNEQFF